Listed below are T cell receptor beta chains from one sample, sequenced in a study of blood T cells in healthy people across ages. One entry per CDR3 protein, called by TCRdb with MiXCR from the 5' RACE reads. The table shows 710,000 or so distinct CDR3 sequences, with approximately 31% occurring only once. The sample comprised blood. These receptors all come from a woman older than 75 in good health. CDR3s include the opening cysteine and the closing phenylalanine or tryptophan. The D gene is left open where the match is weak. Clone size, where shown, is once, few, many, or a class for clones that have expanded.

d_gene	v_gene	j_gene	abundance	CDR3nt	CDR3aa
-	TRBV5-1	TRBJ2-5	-	TGCGCCAGCAGCCGGGGGAACTACAATGAGCAGTACTTC	CASSRGNYNEQYF
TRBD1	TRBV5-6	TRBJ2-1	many	TGTGCCAGCAGCTGGGGGACAGGGATGGAGCTCTACAATGAGCAGTTCTTC	CASSWGTGMELYNEQFF
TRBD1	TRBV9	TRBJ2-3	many	TGTGCCAGCAGCGTAGCTACCCCAGGGGGAAGCACAGATACGCAGTATTTT	CASSVATPGGSTDTQYF
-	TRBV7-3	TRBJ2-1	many	TGTGCCAGCAGCTTAACACCCAGCTCCTACAATGAGCAGTTCTTC	CASSLTPSSYNEQFF
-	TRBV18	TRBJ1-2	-	TGTGCCAGCTCACGGACAGCGGAGGGCTACACCTTC	CASSRTAEGYTF
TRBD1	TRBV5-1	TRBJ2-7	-	TGCGCCAGCCGATTTGCGGGACAGGAATCCTACGAGCAGTACTTC	CASRFAGQESYEQYF
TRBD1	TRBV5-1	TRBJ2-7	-	TGCGCCAGCAGCCCAGAGACAGGGGACTACGAGCAGTACTTC	CASSPETGDYEQYF
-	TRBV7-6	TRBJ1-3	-	TGTGCCAGCAGGGACACAGGACGTGGAAACACCATATATTTT	CASRDTGRGNTIYF
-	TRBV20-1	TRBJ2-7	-	TGCAGTGCCACAGTGGGGACCTACGAGCAGTACTTC	CSATVGTYEQYF
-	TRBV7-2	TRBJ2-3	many	TGTGCCAGCAACCCTACCACAGATACGCAGTATTTT	CASNPTTDTQYF
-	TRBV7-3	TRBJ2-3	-	TGTGCCAGCAGCTTACGGAGTTCCGGGGATACGCAGTATTTT	CASSLRSSGDTQYF
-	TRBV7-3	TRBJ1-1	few	TGTGCCAGCAGCTCGGACAAAGAGAACACTGAAGCTTTCTTT	CASSSDKENTEAFF
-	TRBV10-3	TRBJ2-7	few	TGTGCCACAAAGAACCGGGACAAGGGAATATGGATCTCCTACGAGCAGTACTTC	CATKNRDKGIWISYEQYF
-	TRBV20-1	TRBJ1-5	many	TGCAGTGCTACTAAATTTGGGAGCAATCAGCCCCAGCATTTT	CSATKFGSNQPQHF
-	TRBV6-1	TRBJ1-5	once	TGTGCCAGCGGACAGATCAATCAGCCCCAGCATTTT	CASGQINQPQHF
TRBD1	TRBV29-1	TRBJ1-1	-	TGCAGCGTTGGGGACAGGGCGAACACTGAAGCTTTCTTT	CSVGDRANTEAFF
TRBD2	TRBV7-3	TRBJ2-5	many	TGTGCCAGCAGCGTCCTTGGCGGGGGGAAAGAGACCCAGTACTTC	CASSVLGGGKETQYF
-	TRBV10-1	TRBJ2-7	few	TGCGCCGACGATCTCGGAAACGAGCAGTACTTC	CADDLGNEQYF
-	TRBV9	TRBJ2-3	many	TGTGCCAGCAGCGTAGGAGGGTCAGATACGCAGTATTTT	CASSVGGSDTQYF
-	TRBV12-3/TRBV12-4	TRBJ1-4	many	TGTGCCAGCAGTCCTCGTGAAAAACTGTTTTTT	CASSPREKLFF
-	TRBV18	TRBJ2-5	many	TGTGCCAGCTCACCCCCATATGGAACTAACCAAGAGACCCAGTACTTC	CASSPPYGTNQETQYF
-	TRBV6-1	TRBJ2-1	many	TGTGCCAGCAGCGAGGGGTTAACTTCCTACAATGAGCAGTTCTTC	CASSEGLTSYNEQFF
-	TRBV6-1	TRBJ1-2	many	TGTGCCAGCAGGGGGAACGGGGACCGCGGCTACACCTTC	CASRGNGDRGYTF
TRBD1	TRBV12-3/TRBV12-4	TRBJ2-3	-	TGTGCCAGCAGTGATGGACAGGGGGGAGCAGATATGCAGTATTTT	CASSDGQGGADMQYF
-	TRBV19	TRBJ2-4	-	TGTGCCAGTAGTACCCTCGAAGTCCTAGCCAAAAACATTCAGTACTTC	CASSTLEVLAKNIQYF
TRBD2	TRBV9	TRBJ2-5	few	TGTGCCAGCAGCGCCGGGACTAGGGGCAATGAGCAGTACTTC	CASSAGTRGNEQYF
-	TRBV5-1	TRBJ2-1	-	TGCGCCAGCAGCCTCCTAGCCTTCTCCTACAATGAGCAGTTCTTC	CASSLLAFSYNEQFF
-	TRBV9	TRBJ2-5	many	TGTGCCAGCAGCGTAGATAGAGGTAGGACCGGAGAGACCCAGTACTTC	CASSVDRGRTGETQYF
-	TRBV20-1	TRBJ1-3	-	TGCAGTGCTATAATTACAGGGAAATCTGGAAACACCATATATTTT	CSAIITGKSGNTIYF
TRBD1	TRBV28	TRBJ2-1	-	TGTGCCAGCAGACCCGACAGGGGGGACTCGCGGGAGCAGTTCTTC	CASRPDRGDSREQFF
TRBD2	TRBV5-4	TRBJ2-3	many	TGTGCCAGCAGCAGCGTGGGGGGGACGCAGTATTTT	CASSSVGGTQYF
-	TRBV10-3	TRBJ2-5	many	TGTGCCATCAGTGCAGCCGACAGGGGAGGGGAGACCCAGTACTTC	CAISAADRGGETQYF
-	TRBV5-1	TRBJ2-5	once	TGCGCCGGCAGCGACTTTATGAGCGGACGCCAAGAGACCCAGTACTTC	CAGSDFMSGRQETQYF
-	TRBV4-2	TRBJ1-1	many	TGTGCCAGCAGCCGTCAAGGTGGAGCTTTCTTT	CASSRQGGAFF
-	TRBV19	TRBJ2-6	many	TGTGCCAGCAGTATCGCTAGCTCTGGGGCCAACGTCCTGACTTTC	CASSIASSGANVLTF
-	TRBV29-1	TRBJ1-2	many	TGCAGCGTTGTTCCAACCGGGACTTACTATGGCTACACCTTC	CSVVPTGTYYGYTF
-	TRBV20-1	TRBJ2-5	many	TGCAGTGCAAACCCGGACCAACAAGAGACCCAGTACTTC	CSANPDQQETQYF
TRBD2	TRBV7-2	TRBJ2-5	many	TGTGCCAGCAGCTTAGGCGCGTCTAGCGGGGGCCGAGTGAGAGAGACCCAGTACTTC	CASSLGASSGGRVRETQYF
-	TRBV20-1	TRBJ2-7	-	TGCAGTGGTTCCGAGCAGTACTTC	CSGSEQYF
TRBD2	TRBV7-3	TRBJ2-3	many	TGTGCCAGCAGCTTAGATCTAGCGGGGGCCCCCAACACAGATACGCAGTATTTT	CASSLDLAGAPNTDTQYF
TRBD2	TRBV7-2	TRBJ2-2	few	TGTGCCAGCAGCCTTGGACTAGCGGGGGGGAACACCGGGGAGCGGTTTTTT	CASSLGLAGGNTGERFF
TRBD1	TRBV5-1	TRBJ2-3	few	TGCGCCAGCAAAATATACTTGGACAGGCTAGGGGATACGCAGTATTTT	CASKIYLDRLGDTQYF
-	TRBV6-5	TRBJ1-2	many	TGTGCCAGCAGTGACCCAGGAGATGGCTACACCTTC	CASSDPGDGYTF
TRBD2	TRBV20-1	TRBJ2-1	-	TGCAGTGCGGAGACTAGCGGAGCATACAATGAGCAGTTCTTC	CSAETSGAYNEQFF
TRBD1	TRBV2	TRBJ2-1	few	TGTGCCAGCCTTGGGACAGGGGTCGCCTACAATGAGCAGTTCTTC	CASLGTGVAYNEQFF